The clone carrying this T cell receptor (beta chain) showed up just a few times. Antigen unknown. V dropped 0 bases and J dropped 7 bases, with 13 bases sitting between them. CDR1 is SGHRS, CDR2 YFSETQ, per germline. CDR3 length: 14 amino acids. Sequencing used cDNA as its template, made by extracting RNA and reverse transcribing it. The assay was immunoSEQ multiplex PCR, and TCRdb's table has in-frame clones only and misses some. The sample shows approximately 100,000 clones, 55% of them seen only once. This specimen comes from a study of CD8+ T cells in alopecia areata. Findings of the study overall: The study also sequences resident alphabeta T cells of normal skin in scalp samples. Lesional scalp, especially alopecia totalis/universalis, showed higher clonality than normal scalp. With patients, TCR sharing proved less clear than in mice, a difference possibly related to HLA.

This chain connects TRBV5-1 to TRBJ1-1; tentative D call: TRBD1 (5 bases). The origin of this receptor is a human donor in good health. Sample: CD4+ T cells sorted from blood. The CDR3 sequence is CASSLAATELEAFF. The CDR3 DNA reads TGCGCCAGCAGCTTGGCGGCGACAGAGCTTGAAGCTTTCTTT.